One and the same sample provided the 17 T cell receptor beta chains below, sequenced in a study of T cell changes during pregnancy in multiple sclerosis. Profiled with immunoSEQ multiplex PCR; TCRdb holds only in-frame clones, not every one. The data hold under 45,000 clones, with about nine tenths observed a single time. The sample was CD4+ T cells from peripheral blood mononuclear cells, taken in the first trimester of pregnancy. These receptors all stem from a female donor with multiple sclerosis, enrolled in a pregnancy study.

The chain employs TRBV7-9 and TRBJ2-3; D is unclear. CDR3 length: 13 amino acids. Trimming stripped 6 bases from V and 0 bases from J, with 7 bases between. From germline, CDR1 is SEHNR and CDR2 FQNEAQ (reference sequence). In DNA, the CDR3 is TGTGCCAGCAGACCCAGGAGCACAGATACGCAGTATTTT. Encoded protein: CASRPRSTDTQYF.

A single count supports this clone. The chain carries TRBV29-1 and TRBJ2-7, with 11 bases lining up with TRBD2. CDR1 is SQVTM and CDR2 is ANQGSEA in the germline V gene. The V and J ends lost 7 bases and 2 bases, in that order; junction bases with no gene match: 1. CDR3 length equals 12 residues. This chain's CDR3 is CSATSGTYEQYF. CDR3 in DNA: TGCAGCGCGACTAGCGGGACCTACGAGCAGTACTTC.

The V call is TRBV5-4, the J call TRBJ1-1; no definite D call. Germline V gene data show CDR1 as SGHNT and CDR2 as YYREEE (reference sequence). V lost 1 base and J lost 6, with 13 bases in between. The CDR3 runs 14 residues. The chain's CDR3 is CASSLPGEFAEAFF. The DNA for the CDR3 is TGTGCCAGCAGCTTGCCCGGGGAATTCGCTGAAGCTTTCTTT.

This clone has only a few counts. V gene TRBV30 combines with J gene TRBJ2-3; the match to TRBD2 covers 8 bases. V lost 4 bases, J lost 4 bases, and 10 bases stayed unmatched. The CDR3 totals 15 residues. Germline V gene data show CDR1 as GTSNPN and CDR2 as SVGIG (reference sequence). DNA for the CDR3: TGTGCCTGGACTAGCGGGCTTATTCAGGCAGATACGCAGTATTTT. Protein sequence: CAWTSGLIQADTQYF.

J is TRBJ2-1 and V is TRBV19, with D uncertain. V was shortened by 6 bases and J by 6 bases, with 18 bases between the two germline ends. The CDR3 consists of 15 residues. Germline CDR1 reads LNHDA; CDR2 reads SQIVND (reference sequence). This chain's CDR3 is CASSMTAWSGNEQFF. For the CDR3, the DNA is TGTGCCAGTAGCATGACTGCATGGTCGGGCAATGAGCAGTTCTTC.

This clone has just one count. The chain links TRBV9 to TRBJ2-3; 11 bases map to TRBD2. The J segment lost 6 bases and the V segment lost 0 bases, leaving 15 bases of the junction unmatched. In germline, CDR1 is SGDLS, CDR2 YYNGEE. The length of the CDR3 is 19 residues. CDR3: CASSVGPVYSGRAGDTQYF. In nucleotides, the CDR3 is TGTGCCAGCAGCGTAGGCCCGGTTTATAGCGGGAGGGCCGGGGATACGCAGTATTTT.

In this sample, this clone turned up a few times. The chain combines TRBV19 with TRBJ1-1; TRBD1 aligns across 10 bases. Germline V gene sequence: CDR1 LNHDA, CDR2 SQIVND (reference sequence). This CDR3 comprises 15 residues. After removal of 3 bases from V and 7 bases from J, the junction contained 8 bases not matched to a gene. Here the CDR3 reads CASSMLPGQGSEAFF. The CDR3 nucleotides are TGTGCCAGTAGTATGCTACCGGGACAGGGGAGTGAAGCTTTCTTT.

The J gene is TRBJ2-1, the V gene TRBV7-2; D is possibly TRBD2 (6 bases). The germline gives CDR1 SGHTA, CDR2 FQGNSA. The CDR3 covers 15 residues. V was pared by 1 base and J by 5 bases, with 12 bases between. Here the CDR3 DNA reads TGTGCCAGCAGCTTAGTGAGTAGCGGTGACAATGAGCAGTTCTTC. Encoded protein: CASSLVSSGDNEQFF.

The V gene is TRBV15, the J gene TRBJ1-1, with D possibly TRBD1 on 5 matching bases. Germline V lookup: CDR1 LNHNV, CDR2 YYDKDF (reference sequence). The CDR3 contains 15 residues. Trimming left V 1 base short and J 5 bases short, with 14 bases between. CDR3 sequence (DNA): TGTGCCACCAGCAGAGCCTGGTCAGGGACTACTGAAGCTTTCTTT. It codes for CATSRAWSGTTEAFF.

The chain combines TRBV4-1 with TRBJ2-1; the match to TRBD2 covers 15 bases. The CDR3 length is 18 residues. V was pared by 1 base and J by 4 bases, with 5 bases of the junction left unmatched. Germline CDR1 MGHRA, CDR2 YSYEKL. The CDR3 is CASSQGTSGRAHYNEQFF. In DNA, the CDR3 is TGCGCCAGCAGCCAAGGGACTAGCGGGAGGGCCCATTACAATGAGCAGTTCTTC.

The rearrangement joins TRBV5-4 to TRBJ2-7; TRBD2 agrees at 9 bases. CDR1 and CDR2 (germline): SGHNT, YYREEE (reference sequence). This CDR3 contains 15 residues. The V segment lost 0 bases and the J segment 3 bases; nucleotides outside the gene matches: 4. The CDR3 loop reads CASSLVPAGGYEQYF. CDR3 nucleotide sequence: TGTGCCAGCAGCTTGGTCCCAGCGGGAGGCTACGAGCAGTACTTC.

The chain recombines TRBV28 with TRBJ2-1; 13 bases are a match to TRBD2. Germline V gives CDR1 MDHEN, CDR2 SYDVKM. J gave up 6 bases and V 6 bases, and 5 bases lay outside the gene matches. The CDR3 runs to 15 residues. CDR3 bases: TGTGCCAGCAGCTTCGGACTAGCGGGAGCCAATGAGCAGTTCTTC. This encodes CASSFGLAGANEQFF.

V usage is TRBV7-2 and J usage is TRBJ2-5, with 9 bases identical to TRBD1. CDR3 length: 15 amino acids. Germline CDR1 is SGHTA and CDR2 is FQGNSA. Germline trimming cut 3 bases from V and 5 bases from J; bases unmatched to any gene: 7. CDR3: CASSLDRGSIETQYF. The CDR3 coding sequence is TGTGCCAGCAGCTTGGACAGGGGAAGTATTGAGACCCAGTACTTC.

The CDR3 DNA is TGTGCCAGCAGTTACCATCGAAGAGGCGCAGATACGCAGTATTTT. Protein product: CASSYHRRGADTQYF. This chain uses TRBV6-5 with TRBJ2-3; D uncertain. CDR1 MNHEY and CDR2 SVGAGI come from the germline V gene. CDR3 length: 15 residues. The V and J ends lost 2 bases and 4 bases respectively, with 13 bases between them.

The CDR3 protein is CASSSRTGLAQETQYF. The DNA for the CDR3 is TGTGCCAGCAGCTCCCGGACAGGGTTGGCACAAGAGACCCAGTACTTC. V is TRBV5-5 and J is TRBJ2-5; 8 bases are shared with TRBD1. The germline CDR1 and CDR2 sequences are SGHKS and YYEKEE (reference sequence). Trimming removed 3 bases from V and 2 bases from J; junction bases left unmatched: 9. The CDR3 spans 16 residues.

This sequence joins TRBV6-6 and TRBJ2-7; 7 bases are shared with TRBD1. The V gene's germline CDR1 is MNHNY and CDR2 SVGAGI (reference sequence). J lost 4 bases, V lost 5 bases, and 11 bases had no gene match. The CDR3 runs 15 residues. CDR3 nucleotide sequence: TGTGCCAGCAGTGTGGGACAGAGGGATCTTTACGAGCAGTACTTC. Its protein product is CASSVGQRDLYEQYF.

V gene TRBV18 combines with J gene TRBJ2-1; the D gene is possibly TRBD2 (6 bases). V lost 3 bases and J lost 4, with 10 bases in between. Germline-derived CDR1 and CDR2 are KGHSH and LQKENI. The CDR3 spans 14 residues. CDR3 sequence: CASSPGGRYNEQFF. The CDR3 DNA reads TGTGCCAGCTCACCCGGAGGGAGGTACAATGAGCAGTTCTTC.